This TCR beta chain was observed in a study of T cells after yellow fever vaccination. As for the study in general: SMART-Seq v4 Ultra Low Input prepared libraries from low-cell fractions.

TCRdb used MiXCR to reprocess the 5' RACE reads, holding one entry per CDR3 protein. This sample carries some 550,000 distinct CDR3 sequences, about 19% of them seen once, and the ten largest clones take 14%. Regarding this clonotype: The antigen remains undetermined.

Regarding the study as a whole: In post-booster samples, most primary-vaccination clones reappeared (approximately 96% CD4, around 87% CD8). A limited proportion of clonotypes was detected within both the CD4 and CD8 compartments.

Germline CDR1 is SGHTA and CDR2 is FQGNSA. Trimming at V came to 6 bases and at J to 4 bases, leaving 12 bases not matched to a gene. The CDR3 length is 15 residues. The chain is built from TRBV7-2 and TRBJ2-7; 7 bases are a match to TRBD2. This TCR derives from a man under 40 who received the YFV17D yellow fever vaccine. Sequenced material: PBMCs, taken 15 days after the yellow fever booster vaccination. Here the CDR3 reads CASRPVGGSKYEQYF. The CDR3 DNA is TGTGCCAGCAGACCCGTTGGCGGGAGTAAATACGAGCAGTACTTC.